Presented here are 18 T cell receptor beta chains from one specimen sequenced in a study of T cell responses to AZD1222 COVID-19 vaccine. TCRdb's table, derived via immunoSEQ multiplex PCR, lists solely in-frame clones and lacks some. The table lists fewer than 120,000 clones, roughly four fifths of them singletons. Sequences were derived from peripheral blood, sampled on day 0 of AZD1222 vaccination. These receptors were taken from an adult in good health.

CDR3 loop: CASSQGVGDRGFAEAFF. CDR3 sequence (DNA): TGCGCCAGCAGCCAAGGGGTCGGGGACAGGGGATTCGCTGAAGCTTTCTTT. The rearrangement links TRBV4-3 to TRBJ1-1; 10 positions agree with TRBD1. CDR1 is LGHNA, CDR2 YSLEER, per germline. The CDR3 is 17 residues long. V lost 1 base to trimming and J lost 6 bases; unmatched junction nucleotides: 11.

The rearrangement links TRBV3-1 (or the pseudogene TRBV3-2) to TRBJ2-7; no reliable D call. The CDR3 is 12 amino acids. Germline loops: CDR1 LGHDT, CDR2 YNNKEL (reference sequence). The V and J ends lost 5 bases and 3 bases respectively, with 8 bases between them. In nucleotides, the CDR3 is TGTGCCAGCAGCTACATCGGCTACGAGCAGTACTTC. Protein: CASSYIGYEQYF.

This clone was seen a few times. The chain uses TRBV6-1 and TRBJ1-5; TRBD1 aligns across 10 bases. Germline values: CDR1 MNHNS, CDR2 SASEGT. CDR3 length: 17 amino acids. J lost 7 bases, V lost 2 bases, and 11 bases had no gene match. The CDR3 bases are TGTGCCAGCAGTGAAAACCCGACAGGGGGCATAAAACAGCCCCAGCATTTT. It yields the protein CASSENPTGGIKQPQHF.

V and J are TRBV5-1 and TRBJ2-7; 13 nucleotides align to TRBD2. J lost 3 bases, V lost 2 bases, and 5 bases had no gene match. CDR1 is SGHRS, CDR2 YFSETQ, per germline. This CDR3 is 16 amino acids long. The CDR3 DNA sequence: TGCGCCAGCAGCTTAGGACTAGCGGGAGTAGGCTACGAGCAGTACTTC. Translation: CASSLGLAGVGYEQYF.

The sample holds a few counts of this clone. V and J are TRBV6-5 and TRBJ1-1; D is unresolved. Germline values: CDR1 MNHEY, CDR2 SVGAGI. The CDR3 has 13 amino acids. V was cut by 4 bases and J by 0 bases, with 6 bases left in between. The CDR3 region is CASSFELNTEAFF. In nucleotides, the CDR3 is TGTGCCAGCAGTTTTGAGCTGAACACTGAAGCTTTCTTT.

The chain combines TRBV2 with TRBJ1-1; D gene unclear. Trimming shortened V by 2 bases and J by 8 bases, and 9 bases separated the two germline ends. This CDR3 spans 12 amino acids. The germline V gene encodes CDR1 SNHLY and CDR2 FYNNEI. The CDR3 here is CASSESGFEAFF. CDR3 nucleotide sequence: TGTGCCAGCAGTGAATCCGGGTTCGAAGCTTTCTTT. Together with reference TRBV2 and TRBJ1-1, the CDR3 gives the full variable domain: EPEVTQTPSHQVTQMGQEVILRCVPISNHLYFYWYRQILGQKVEFLVSFYNNEISEKSEIFDDQFSVERPDGSNFTLKIRSTKLEDSAMYFCASSESGFEAFFGQGTRLTVV.

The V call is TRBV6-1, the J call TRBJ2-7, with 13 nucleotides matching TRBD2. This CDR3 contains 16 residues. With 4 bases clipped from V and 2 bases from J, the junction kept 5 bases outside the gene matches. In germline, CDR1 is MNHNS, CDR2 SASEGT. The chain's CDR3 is CASSVGLAGDTYEQYF. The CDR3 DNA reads TGTGCCAGCAGTGTCGGACTAGCGGGGGACACCTACGAGCAGTACTTC.

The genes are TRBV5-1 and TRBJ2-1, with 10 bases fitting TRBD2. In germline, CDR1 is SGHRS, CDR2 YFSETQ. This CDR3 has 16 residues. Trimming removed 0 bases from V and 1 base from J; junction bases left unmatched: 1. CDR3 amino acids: CASSLVAGGSYNEQFF. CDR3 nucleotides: TGCGCCAGCAGCTTGGTAGCGGGAGGTTCCTACAATGAGCAGTTCTTC.

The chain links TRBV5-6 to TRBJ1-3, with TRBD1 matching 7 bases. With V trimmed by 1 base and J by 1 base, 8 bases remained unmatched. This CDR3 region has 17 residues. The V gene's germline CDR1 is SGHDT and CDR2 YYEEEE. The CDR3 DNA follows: TGTGCCAGCAGCTTGTTGACAGGGTTGGGGTCTGGAAACACCATATATTTT. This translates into CASSLLTGLGSGNTIYF.

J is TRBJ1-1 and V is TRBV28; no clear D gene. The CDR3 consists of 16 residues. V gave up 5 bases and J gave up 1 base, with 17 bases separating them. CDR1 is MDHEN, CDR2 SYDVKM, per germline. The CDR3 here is CASSLPPPGSNTEAFF. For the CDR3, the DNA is TGTGCCAGCAGTCTTCCCCCGCCAGGCTCGAACACTGAAGCTTTCTTT.

In nucleotides, the CDR3 is TGTGCCAGTAGTTCTAACCCTCCCCTAACAGGGAATGAAAAACTGTTTTTT. Translated, it gives CASSSNPPLTGNEKLFF. This sequence joins TRBV19 and TRBJ1-4; D is perhaps TRBD1 (6 bases). The germline CDR1 and CDR2 sequences are LNHDA and SQIVND (reference sequence). The CDR3 is made up of 17 amino acids. Between the trimmed V and J ends, which lost 5 bases and 5 bases, there was a span of 21 bases.

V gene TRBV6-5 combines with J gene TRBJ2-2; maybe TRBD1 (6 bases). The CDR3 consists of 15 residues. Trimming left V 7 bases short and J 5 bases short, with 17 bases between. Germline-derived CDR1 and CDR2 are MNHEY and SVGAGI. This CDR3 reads CASIASQGRTGELFF. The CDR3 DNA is TGTGCCAGCATTGCGTCTCAGGGGCGGACCGGGGAGCTGTTTTTT.

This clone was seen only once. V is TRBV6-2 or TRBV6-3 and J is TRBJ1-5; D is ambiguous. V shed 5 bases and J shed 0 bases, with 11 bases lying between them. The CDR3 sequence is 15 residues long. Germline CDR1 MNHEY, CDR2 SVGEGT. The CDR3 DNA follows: TGTGCCAGCAGTCGTGGTCTCCTTAGCAATCAGCCCCAGCATTTT. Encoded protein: CASSRGLLSNQPQHF.

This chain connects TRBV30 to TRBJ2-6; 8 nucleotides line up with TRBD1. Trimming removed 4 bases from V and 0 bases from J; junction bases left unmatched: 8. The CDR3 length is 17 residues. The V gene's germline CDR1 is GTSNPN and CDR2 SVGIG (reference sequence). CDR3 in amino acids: CAWKLQGVPSGANVLTF. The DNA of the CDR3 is TGTGCCTGGAAATTACAGGGGGTTCCCTCTGGGGCCAACGTCCTGACTTTC. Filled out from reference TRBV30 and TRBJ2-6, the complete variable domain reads SQTIHQWPATLVQPVGSPLSLECTVEGTSNPNLYWYRQAAGRGLQLLFYSVGIGQISSEVPQNLSASRPQDRQFILSSKKLLLSDSGFYLCAWKLQGVPSGANVLTFGAGSRLTVL.

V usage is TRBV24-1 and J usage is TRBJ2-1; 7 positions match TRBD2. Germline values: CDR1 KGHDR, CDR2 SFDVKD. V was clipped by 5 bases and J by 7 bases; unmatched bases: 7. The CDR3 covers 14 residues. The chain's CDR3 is CATSGGLPANEQFF. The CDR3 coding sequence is TGTGCCACCAGTGGGGGACTACCAGCAAATGAGCAGTTCTTC.

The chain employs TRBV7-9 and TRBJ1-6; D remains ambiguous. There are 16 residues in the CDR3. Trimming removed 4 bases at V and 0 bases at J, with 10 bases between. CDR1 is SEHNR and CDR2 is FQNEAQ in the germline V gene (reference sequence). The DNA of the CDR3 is TGTGCCAGCAGCTCTACCCGGGACTCCTATAATTCACCCCTCCACTTT. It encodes CASSSTRDSYNSPLHF.

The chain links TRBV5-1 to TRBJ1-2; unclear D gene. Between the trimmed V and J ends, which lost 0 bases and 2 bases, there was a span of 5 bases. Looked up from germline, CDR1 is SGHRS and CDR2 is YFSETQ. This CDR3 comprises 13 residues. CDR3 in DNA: TGCGCCAGCAGCTTGGGTATAAACTATGGCTACACCTTC. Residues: CASSLGINYGYTF. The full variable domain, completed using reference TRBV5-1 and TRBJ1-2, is KAGVTQTPRYLIKTRGQQVTLSCSPISGHRSVSWYQQTPGQGLQFLFEYFSETQRNKGNFPGRFSGRQFSNSRSEMNVSTLELGDSALYLCASSLGINYGYTFGSGTRLTVV.

CDR3 sequence: CASSAVRERGYNSPLHF. CDR3 coding DNA: TGTGCCAGCAGCGCCGTCAGGGAGCGAGGCTATAATTCACCCCTCCACTTT. This chain uses TRBV9 with TRBJ1-6; maybe TRBD1 (5 bases). Per the germline V gene, CDR1 is SGDLS and CDR2 is YYNGEE. CDR3 length: 17 amino acids. V gave up 3 bases and J gave up 3 bases, with 16 bases separating them.